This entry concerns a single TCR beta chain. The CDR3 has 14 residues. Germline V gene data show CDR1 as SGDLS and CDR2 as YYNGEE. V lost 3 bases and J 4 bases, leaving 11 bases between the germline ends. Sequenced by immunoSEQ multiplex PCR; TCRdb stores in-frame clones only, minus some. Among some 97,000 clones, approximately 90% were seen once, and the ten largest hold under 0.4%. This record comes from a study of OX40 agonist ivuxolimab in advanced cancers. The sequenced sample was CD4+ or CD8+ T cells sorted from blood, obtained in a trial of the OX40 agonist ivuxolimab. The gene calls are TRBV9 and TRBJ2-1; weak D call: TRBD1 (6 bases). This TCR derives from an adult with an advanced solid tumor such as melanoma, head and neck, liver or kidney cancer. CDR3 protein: CASSDRRGYNEQFF. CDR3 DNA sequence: TGTGCCAGCAGCGACCGCAGGGGTTACAATGAGCAGTTCTTC.